These 32 T cell receptor beta chains were sequenced from one sample in a study of T cell responses to AZD1222 COVID-19 vaccine (dated by TCRdb to about 2021). Library preparation used the immunoSEQ multiplex PCR assay. The source is immuneACCESS, and TCRdb retained only in-frame sequences with V and J called. Part of the clones is not carried over; for the studies checked, unresolved V genes explain less than half of this, and the remainder is unexplained. The sample includes over 120,000 clones, with 80% to 90% observed a single time. Of the sample, about 1.5% falls within the top ten clones. Interpreted using the paper, the time point label stands for: baseline before first vaccination. The material sequenced was peripheral blood, taken on day 0 of AZD1222 vaccination. The receptors were sampled from an adult in good health.

CDR3 bases: TGTGCCAGCAGCTTCTCAGGGGCTGGGTATGGCTACACCTTC. This encodes CASSFSGAGYGYTF. The chain recombines TRBV7-9 with TRBJ1-2; a possible D gene is TRBD1 (6 bases). Germline CDR1 SEHNR, CDR2 FQNEAQ (reference sequence). The CDR3 is 14 amino acids. V lost 3 bases to trimming and J lost 5 bases, with 13 bases between them. The full variable domain, in which reference TRBV7-9 and TRBJ1-2 provide the parts outside the CDR3, is DTGVSQNPRHKITKRGQNVTFRCDPISEHNRLYWYRQTLGQGPEFLTYFQNEAQLEKSRLLSDRFSAERPKGSFSTLEIQRTEQGDSAMYLCASSFSGAGYGYTFGSGTRLTVV.

The chain employs TRBV3-1 (or the pseudogene TRBV3-2) and TRBJ2-7, with no clear D. The CDR3 length is 12 residues. Trimming cost V 3 bases and J 6 bases, with 9 bases left between them. Germline CDR1 and CDR2: LGHDT and YNNKEL (reference sequence). The CDR3 sequence: CASSQVAVEQYF. The CDR3 nucleotides read TGTGCCAGCAGCCAGGTGGCGGTCGAGCAGTACTTC.

This chain connects TRBV5-4 to TRBJ2-3; 16 bases are a match to TRBD2. Germline V CDR1 and CDR2: SGHNT, YYREEE (reference sequence). CDR3 length: 17 residues. V gave up 5 bases and J gave up 5 bases; unmatched junction bases: 8. The CDR3: CASREGTSGRAVDTQYF. DNA of the CDR3: TGTGCCAGCAGGGAAGGGACTAGCGGGAGGGCCGTAGATACGCAGTATTTT.

The chain has TRBV6-5 and TRBJ1-1; 7 bases agree with TRBD1. This CDR3 comprises 15 residues. The ends lost 4 bases at V and 2 bases at J; junction bases unmatched: 7. The germline CDR1 and CDR2 sequences are MNHEY and SVGAGI. The CDR3 bases are TGTGCCAGCAGTTCACCCCAGGGGGTAAACACTGAAGCTTTCTTT. Translation: CASSSPQGVNTEAFF.

The rearrangement joins TRBV5-1 to TRBJ2-2; a weak D match, TRBD2 (7 bases). Trimming pared 7 bases from V and 6 bases from J, leaving 19 bases between. Germline V CDR1 and CDR2: SGHRS, YFSETQ. The CDR3 is made up of 15 amino acids. In DNA, the CDR3 is TGCGCCAGCGCTGGAGGGAGGGGGAGACCCGGGGAGCTGTTTTTT. Translated: CASAGGRGRPGELFF.

V usage is TRBV7-2 and J usage is TRBJ1-5, with unresolved D. With 1 base removed from V and 4 bases from J, the gap between germline ends came to 8 bases. The germline V gene encodes CDR1 SGHTA and CDR2 FQGNSA. This CDR3 comprises 14 residues. The CDR3 nucleotides read TGTGCCAGCAGCTTAGGTCCCGAAAATCAGCCCCAGCATTTT. Residues: CASSLGPENQPQHF.

The chain employs TRBV12-3 or TRBV12-4 and TRBJ1-5; no reliable D call. V shed 8 bases and J shed 4 bases, with 12 bases lying between them. CDR3 length equals 13 residues. The CDR3 sequence: CASSAEGNQPQHF. The CDR3, as DNA: TGTGCCAGCTCCGCGGAGGGAAATCAGCCCCAGCATTTT.

This chain uses TRBV6-1 with TRBJ1-2; D not resolved. V lost 3 bases and J lost 5, with 10 bases in between. Germline CDR1 reads MNHNS; CDR2 reads SASEGT. The CDR3 loop spans 13 amino acids. CDR3 sequence reads: CASSDDIFYGYTF. In nucleotides, the CDR3 is TGTGCCAGCAGTGACGACATTTTTTATGGCTACACCTTC.

This clone has just one count. V is TRBV28 and J is TRBJ2-1; D is unresolved. The CDR3 contains 16 residues. Germline CDR1 reads MDHEN; CDR2 reads SYDVKM. V lost 6 bases and J lost 3, with 18 bases in between. CDR3 nucleotides: TGTGCCAGCAGCATTTTGGGTCAGGCCAACTACAATGAGCAGTTCTTC. It codes for CASSILGQANYNEQFF.

The chain couples TRBV6-5 to TRBJ1-2; 11 bases match TRBD1. The V gene's germline CDR1 is MNHEY and CDR2 SVGAGI. V trimming: 5 bases; J trimming: 2 bases; junction bases outside the gene matches: 1. This CDR3 comprises 14 residues. The CDR3 DNA sequence: TGTGCCAGCAGTCGGACAGGGGGCAACTATGGCTACACCTTC. This translates into CASSRTGGNYGYTF.

This CDR3 reads CASSLRVTAAGLQETQYF. In nucleotides, the CDR3 is TGTGCCAGCAGCTTACGGGTAACTGCAGCGGGGCTACAAGAGACCCAGTACTTC. The chain is built from TRBV11-2 and TRBJ2-5; 7 bases are a match to TRBD2. V was clipped by 2 bases and J by 2 bases; unmatched bases: 14. CDR1 SGHAT and CDR2 FQNNGV come from the germline V gene. This CDR3 has 18 amino acids.

J is TRBJ2-1 and V is TRBV7-2; D gene uncertain. V was trimmed by 6 bases and J by 9 bases, leaving 15 bases between them. This CDR3 is built from 13 residues. CDR1 is SGHTA and CDR2 is FQGNSA in the germline V gene. Written as DNA, the CDR3 is TGTGCCAGCAGACAAAATTTAGTTCCTGAGCAGTTCTTC. Residues: CASRQNLVPEQFF.

The chain couples TRBV6-5 to TRBJ1-4; 9 bases align to TRBD1. Germline V gene data show CDR1 as MNHEY and CDR2 as SVGAGI. V shed 0 bases, J shed 7 bases, and the junction held 3 bases outside the gene matches. The CDR3 extends over 15 amino acids. In nucleotides, the CDR3 is TGTGCCAGCAGTTACTCGGGACAGGGTATTGAAAAACTGTTTTTT. It translates to CASSYSGQGIEKLFF.

This CDR3 is CAWSGRDRGYTF. In nucleotides, the CDR3 is TGTGCCTGGAGTGGCAGAGACCGGGGCTACACCTTC. The V and J genes are TRBV30 and TRBJ1-2; D remains ambiguous. The germline CDR1 and CDR2 sequences are GTSNPN and SVGIG (reference sequence). Between the trimmed V and J ends, which lost 1 base and 8 bases, there was a span of 11 bases. The CDR3 has 12 amino acids. Full variable domain (missing parts from reference TRBV30 and TRBJ1-2): SQTIHQWPATLVQPVGSPLSLECTVEGTSNPNLYWYRQAAGRGLQLLFYSVGIGQISSEVPQNLSASRPQDRQFILSSKKLLLSDSGFYLCAWSGRDRGYTFGSGTRLTVV.

The chain joins TRBV11-2 to TRBJ2-3; TRBD2 matches at 10 bases. Germline V gives CDR1 SGHAT, CDR2 FQNNGV. V trimming: 5 bases; J trimming: 4 bases; junction bases outside the gene matches: 12. The CDR3 runs 17 residues. The CDR3 region is CASSLRLAGTPADTQYF. The DNA for the CDR3 is TGTGCCAGCAGCCTAAGACTAGCGGGTACCCCAGCAGATACGCAGTATTTT.

The V call is TRBV28, the J call TRBJ2-1; D is ambiguous. CDR3 size: 15 residues. V was clipped by 5 bases and J by 1 base, with 12 bases between them. Per the germline V gene, CDR1 is MDHEN and CDR2 is SYDVKM. The CDR3 protein is CASSTQISSYNEQFF. In nucleotides, the CDR3 is TGTGCCAGCAGTACCCAAATTAGTTCCTACAATGAGCAGTTCTTC. The full variable domain, completed using reference TRBV28 and TRBJ2-1, is DVKVTQSSRYLVKRTGEKVFLECVQDMDHENMFWYRQDPGLGLRLIYFSYDVKMKEKGDIPEGYSVSREKKERFSLILESASTNQTSMYLCASSTQISSYNEQFFGPGTRLTVL.

The chain employs TRBV5-8 and TRBJ1-2; 8 bases are a match to TRBD1. The CDR3 consists of 14 residues. CDR1 is SGHTS, CDR2 YDEGEE, per germline. V gave up 1 base and J gave up 3 bases; unmatched junction bases: 2. The CDR3: CASSLTGGYYGYTF. The CDR3 DNA follows: TGTGCCAGCAGCTTGACAGGGGGGTACTATGGCTACACCTTC. The whole variable domain, remainder taken from reference TRBV5-8 and TRBJ1-2, is EAGVTQSPTHLIKTRGQQATLRCSPISGHTSVYWYQQALGLGLQFLLWYDEGEERNRGNFPPRFSGRQFPNYSSELNVNALELEDSALYLCASSLTGGYYGYTFGSGTRLTVV.

The chain is built from TRBV7-2 and TRBJ2-3; 11 nucleotides match TRBD2. Per germline, CDR1 SGHTA and CDR2 FQGNSA. After removal of 4 bases from V and 5 bases from J, the junction contained 8 bases not matched to a gene. The CDR3 has 16 amino acids. DNA of the CDR3: TGTGCCAGCAGCTGGATAGCGGGGGGGTATCTAGATACGCAGTATTTT. Encoded protein: CASSWIAGGYLDTQYF.

This chain joins TRBV7-3 and TRBJ2-7; possible D gene TRBD2, 6 bases. CDR3 size: 15 residues. CDR1 SGHTA and CDR2 FQGTGA come from the germline V gene. Trimming cost V 1 base and J 1 base, with 11 bases left between them. CDR3: CASSLSGVGSYEQYF. CDR3 in DNA: TGTGCCAGCAGCTTAAGCGGGGTAGGATCCTACGAGCAGTACTTC.

The chain recombines TRBV11-2 with TRBJ1-2; tentatively, D is TRBD1 (5 bases). Per the germline V gene, CDR1 is SGHAT and CDR2 is FQNNGV. This CDR3 spans 15 amino acids. V lost 3 bases, J lost 4 bases, and 15 bases lay in between. The CDR3 region is CASSLERGAAYGYTF. DNA for the CDR3: TGTGCCAGCAGCTTGGAAAGGGGAGCCGCCTATGGCTACACCTTC.

This chain uses TRBV6-5 with TRBJ2-2; 7 nucleotides align to TRBD2. The CDR3 runs to 15 residues. J gave up 4 bases and V 5 bases, and 7 bases lay outside the gene matches. Germline CDR1 and CDR2: MNHEY and SVGAGI. Written as DNA, the CDR3 is TGTGCCAGCAGTAAGACTAGCTACGGCACCGGGGAGCTGTTTTTT. Translating gives CASSKTSYGTGELFF.

This rearrangement joins TRBV5-1 to TRBJ1-2, with no clear D. Trimming cost V 4 bases and J 4 bases, with 14 bases left between them. This CDR3 contains 14 residues. Looked up from germline, CDR1 is SGHRS and CDR2 is YFSETQ. DNA for the CDR3: TGCGCCAGCAGCGCGACCTCTTTAGGCTATGGCTACACCTTC. Its protein is CASSATSLGYGYTF.

The chain has TRBV6-2 or TRBV6-3 and TRBJ1-2, with 7 bases that match TRBD1. V gave up 4 bases and J gave up 4 bases; unmatched junction bases: 6. CDR3 size: 14 residues. Per germline, CDR1 MNHEY and CDR2 SVGEGT. CDR3 amino acids: CASSSSGTVYGYTF. DNA of the CDR3: TGTGCCAGCAGTTCTTCCGGGACAGTCTATGGCTACACCTTC.

The gene calls are TRBV18 and TRBJ1-5; D is possibly TRBD1 (5 bases). Germline-derived CDR1 and CDR2 are KGHSH and LQKENI. Trimming removed 6 bases from V and 6 bases from J, with 12 bases in between. The CDR3 is 13 amino acids. The DNA of the CDR3 is TGTGCCAGCTCGGAAACAGGAGGTCAGCCCCAGCATTTT. It yields the protein CASSETGGQPQHF.

The chain couples TRBV5-8 to TRBJ2-3; D may correspond to TRBD1 or TRBD2 (6 bases each). With 1 base removed from V and 0 bases from J, the gap between germline ends came to 9 bases. The CDR3 loop spans 15 amino acids. Germline values: CDR1 SGHTS, CDR2 YDEGEE. The CDR3 reads CASSLTGASTDTQYF. As DNA, the CDR3 is TGTGCCAGCAGCTTGACGGGGGCTAGCACAGATACGCAGTATTTT.

The V call is TRBV5-8, the J call TRBJ1-6; 11 positions match TRBD1. Losses at the gene ends were 5 bases for V and 3 bases for J; bases not matched to a gene: 4. The CDR3 runs to 16 residues. Germline values: CDR1 SGHTS, CDR2 YDEGEE. DNA for the CDR3: TGTGCCAGCAGGGCCGGGACAGGGGGCTATAATTCACCCCTCCACTTT. Protein sequence: CASRAGTGGYNSPLHF.

This rearrangement joins TRBV7-9 to TRBJ2-1; 11 bases map to TRBD2. The CDR3 sequence is 17 residues long. Germline values: CDR1 SEHNR, CDR2 FQNEAQ (reference sequence). After removal of 5 bases from V and 0 bases from J, the junction contained 6 bases not matched to a gene. The CDR3 loop is CASSRRLAGTSYNEQFF. CDR3 in DNA: TGTGCCAGCAGCCGAAGACTAGCGGGGACCTCCTACAATGAGCAGTTCTTC.

In nucleotides, the CDR3 is TGTGCCAGCAGCGCCCACAGGGAGGGGGCAAATGAGCAGTTCTTC. It codes for CASSAHREGANEQFF. The V and J genes are TRBV9 and TRBJ2-1, with D possibly being TRBD1 or TRBD2 (7 bases each). The V gene lost 3 bases and the J gene lost 7 bases, with 17 bases spanning the gap. Germline CDR1 SGDLS, CDR2 YYNGEE. This CDR3 region has 15 residues.

This clone has a single count. The CDR3 is CASSLVRLNTEAFF. In nucleotides, the CDR3 is TGCGCCAGCAGCTTGGTTCGCCTGAACACTGAAGCTTTCTTT. The gene calls are TRBV5-1 and TRBJ1-1; D gene uncertain. This CDR3 region has 14 residues. Germline lookup yields CDR1 SGHRS and CDR2 YFSETQ. V was trimmed by 0 bases and J by 0 bases, leaving 6 bases between them.

The chain is built from TRBV7-9 and TRBJ1-4, with D unclear. Trimming removed 1 base at V and 8 bases at J, with 11 bases between. The germline CDR1 and CDR2 sequences are SEHNR and FQNEAQ (reference sequence). The CDR3 covers 14 residues. CDR3 sequence: CASSLDLDGEKLFF. In DNA, the CDR3 is TGTGCCAGCAGCTTAGATTTGGATGGGGAAAAACTGTTTTTT.

The V call is TRBV28, the J call TRBJ1-2; D is ambiguous. With 11 bases removed from V and 2 bases from J, the gap between germline ends came to 27 bases. This CDR3 has 17 residues. Looked up from germline, CDR1 is MDHEN and CDR2 is SYDVKM. DNA for the CDR3: TGTGCCGCTAATGGACCCGGCCCGGATCGATTCAACTATGGCTACACCTTC. The encoded protein is CAANGPGPDRFNYGYTF.

V and J are TRBV11-2 and TRBJ1-1; D uncertain. The CDR3 totals 17 residues. Looked up from germline, CDR1 is SGHAT and CDR2 is FQNNGV. Trimming removed 1 base at V and 1 base at J, with 16 bases between. The CDR3 DNA reads TGTGCCAGCAGCTTAGGGGCAGCCCCGAGGGCGAACACTGAAGCTTTCTTT. As protein: CASSLGAAPRANTEAFF.